Listed below are T cell receptor beta chains from one sample, sequenced in a study of healthy donors' naive CD4 and CD8 T cells. TCRdb used MiXCR to reprocess the reads, holding one entry per CDR3 protein. The profile shows approximately 180,000 distinct CDR3 sequences, 65% to 75% of them singletons. Sequencing was carried out using naive CD4+ and CD8+ T cells sorted from blood, pooled from several donors. All receptors derive from a pool of human donors in good health; the sample pools cells from several healthy donors. Both conserved end residues are trimmed from each CDR3. Clone sizes are given selectively: once, few, many, or a class where the clone is expanded.

11	once	TRBV6-5	ASSYGGSTEAF
9	few	TRBV29-1	SVDRGGEAF
13	NA	TRBV6-2/TRBV6-3	ASSYVARGRNEQF
13	NA	TRBV6-6	ASSYLRLETYEQY
12	NA	TRBV18	ASSTGQVQETQY
13	NA	TRBV15	ATSRDFEGVSEQY
12	once	TRBV5-5	ASSLTGAGTEAF
12	NA	TRBV4-1	ASSQRGAYNEQF
12	NA	TRBV6-5	ASSEDSGFDIQY
11	NA	TRBV11-1	ASSPHVDNEQF
13	NA	TRBV27	ASTLAGTGSYEQY
11	NA	TRBV29-1	SVLLANHNEQF
11	NA	TRBV29-1	SVGRERPYEQY
14	NA	TRBV5-6	ASSFYGTSGSNEQF
12	few	TRBV29-1	SVEEPSSSYEQY
15	NA	TRBV6-2/TRBV6-3	ASSPRPNLDGNQPQH
12	NA	TRBV15	ATSRDQGRFGYT
11	NA	TRBV11-1	ASSPERNQPQH
9	few	TRBV29-1	SVPYTGTQY
14	NA	TRBV6-1	ASTPRTSGATDTQY
14	NA	TRBV15	ATSRAQGQGAYEQY
12	NA	TRBV19	ATGQGARNQPQH
16	once	TRBV28	ASNLRMASGVIQETQY
12	NA	TRBV29-1	SVEDSRGSVEAF
10	NA	TRBV29-1	SVAGGNNEQF